The TCR beta chain under discussion was sequenced for a study of CD8+ T cells in alopecia areata. This CDR3 spans 20 amino acids. Trimming cost V 3 bases and J 2 bases; bases outside gene matches: 15. The germline gives CDR1 SGHRS, CDR2 YFSETQ. cDNA prepared by RNA extraction and subsequent reverse transcription served as the template for sequencing. TCRdb's table, derived via immunoSEQ multiplex PCR, lists solely in-frame clones and lacks some. The sample carries about 76,000 clones, around two thirds recorded once. The treatment denotes: oral pan-JAK inhibitor, 5-10 mg twice daily. Sequencing used CD8+ T cells sorted from blood, obtained at week 24, from a patient treated with tofacitinib. J is TRBJ2-3 and V is TRBV5-1; 13 nucleotides match TRBD2. This clonotype was obtained from a human donor with alopecia areata. Here the CDR3 reads CASSYTSGGAISTHTDTQYF. The CDR3, as DNA: TGCGCCAGCAGCTACACTAGCGGGGGGGCCATTTCAACACACACAGATACGCAGTATTTT.